This T cell receptor (beta chain) was documented in a study of shared clonotypes between healthy human individuals. Profiled with immunoSEQ multiplex PCR; TCRdb holds only in-frame clones, not every one. The table lists 2 million to 2.5 million clones, approximately 94% of them singletons. As for this clone: Its antigen is still unknown.

All donors qualified as healthy HIV-negative adults and had experienced no recent acute infections or vaccinations. CD4+ cells underwent separation, giving CD45RA+ naive and CD45RA-negative memory subsets. Study outcomes and limitations: Relative to their counterparts shared across all four donors, non-shared clonotypes exhibited diminished generation probabilities. Tissue TCR repertoires likely differ from these blood-only repertoires.

CDR3 length equals 16 residues. Trimming pared 6 bases from V and 4 bases from J, leaving 21 bases between. The germline V gene encodes CDR1 SEHNR and CDR2 FQNEAQ (reference sequence). This receptor was identified in a man between 18 and 35 years old in good health. The sample was naive CD4+ T cells sorted from blood. As for subset: CD45RA+ positively selected. The gene calls are TRBV7-9 and TRBJ2-5, with D perhaps matching TRBD1 (5 bases). The CDR3 protein is CASSPTRTFQVETQYF. CDR3 DNA sequence: TGTGCCAGCAGTCCCACGCGGACATTTCAAGTAGAGACCCAGTACTTC.